Listed below are T cell receptor beta chains from one sample, sequenced in a study of T cell responses to AZD1222 COVID-19 vaccine. Clones were read by immunoSEQ multiplex PCR, and TCRdb kept only the in-frame ones, dropping some. The sample yields some 130,000 clones, over 65% seen once. Sequenced here: peripheral blood, sampled on day 0 of AZD1222 vaccination. These receptors came from an adult in good health. Both conserved end residues are part of each CDR3. Each record gives: clone size, V gene, J gene, D gene, CDR3 protein, CDR3 DNA. A D gene is named only where the DNA matches it firmly. A clone size is listed for some rows: how often the clone was seen (once, few, many), or a class if it is expanded.

clone_size: .; v_call: TRBV5-1; j_call: TRBJ1-3; d_call: .; cdr3_aa: CASSLGGSRGGNTIYF; cdr3_nt: TGCGCCAGCAGCTTGGGAGGGAGTCGTGGTGGAAACACCATATATTTT
clone_size: .; v_call: TRBV6-6; j_call: TRBJ1-4; d_call: TRBD1; cdr3_aa: CASGPLGQGELFF; cdr3_nt: TGTGCCAGCGGTCCATTGGGACAGGGGGAACTGTTTTTT
clone_size: .; v_call: TRBV7-9; j_call: TRBJ2-1; d_call: .; cdr3_aa: CASSLSKRVGFREQFF; cdr3_nt: TGTGCCAGCAGCTTAAGCAAAAGGGTCGGCTTTAGAGAGCAGTTCTTC
clone_size: .; v_call: TRBV19; j_call: TRBJ1-2; d_call: .; cdr3_aa: CASSEVSSGRRYGYTF; cdr3_nt: TGTGCCAGTAGTGAAGTCTCTTCGGGACGGCGCTATGGCTACACCTTC
clone_size: .; v_call: TRBV12-5; j_call: TRBJ2-5; d_call: .; cdr3_aa: CASGSERRVPQPQETQYF; cdr3_nt: TGTGCTAGTGGTTCAGAACGCAGGGTACCCCAACCTCAAGAGACCCAGTACTTC
clone_size: .; v_call: TRBV19; j_call: TRBJ2-2; d_call: .; cdr3_aa: CASSIGLNTGELFF; cdr3_nt: TGTGCCAGTAGTATAGGACTGAACACCGGGGAGCTGTTTTTT
clone_size: .; v_call: TRBV6-5; j_call: TRBJ2-5; d_call: .; cdr3_aa: CASSYPPGYQETQYF; cdr3_nt: TGTGCCAGCAGTTACCCTCCAGGGTACCAAGAGACCCAGTACTTC
clone_size: .; v_call: TRBV5-1; j_call: TRBJ1-6; d_call: TRBD1; cdr3_aa: CASRRSFGGQGLQNSPLHF; cdr3_nt: TGCGCCAGCAGGCGATCATTCGGTGGACAGGGGCTCCAAAATTCACCCCTCCACTTT
clone_size: .; v_call: TRBV5-4; j_call: TRBJ2-3; d_call: .; cdr3_aa: CASSLGRGAADTQYF; cdr3_nt: TGTGCCAGCAGCTTGGGTCGGGGGGCGGCGGATACGCAGTATTTT
clone_size: .; v_call: TRBV11-2; j_call: TRBJ2-5; d_call: .; cdr3_aa: CASSKVGQETQYF; cdr3_nt: TGTGCCAGCAGCAAAGTGGGGCAAGAGACCCAGTACTTC
clone_size: .; v_call: TRBV29-1; j_call: TRBJ1-1; d_call: .; cdr3_aa: CSFYLQPNTEAFF; cdr3_nt: TGCAGCTTCTACCTACAACCAAACACTGAAGCTTTCTTT
clone_size: .; v_call: TRBV29-1; j_call: TRBJ1-2; d_call: .; cdr3_aa: CSVNQADYGYTF; cdr3_nt: TGCAGCGTTAATCAGGCCGACTATGGCTACACCTTC
clone_size: .; v_call: TRBV7-8; j_call: TRBJ2-5; d_call: .; cdr3_aa: CASSSRVAGVGRETQYF; cdr3_nt: TGTGCCAGCAGCTCACGGGTCGCAGGGGTAGGGAGAGAGACCCAGTACTTC
clone_size: .; v_call: TRBV18; j_call: TRBJ1-5; d_call: .; cdr3_aa: CASSSRQDHNQPQHF; cdr3_nt: TGTGCCAGCTCATCTAGACAGGACCACAATCAGCCCCAGCATTTT
clone_size: .; v_call: TRBV30; j_call: TRBJ2-7; d_call: TRBD1; cdr3_aa: CAFDDRGRYEQYF; cdr3_nt: TGTGCCTTTGACGACAGGGGGCGCTACGAGCAGTACTTC
clone_size: .; v_call: TRBV11-2; j_call: TRBJ1-2; d_call: TRBD1; cdr3_aa: CASRPGQSLSNYGYTF; cdr3_nt: TGTGCCAGCAGGCCGGGACAGTCTTTATCTAACTATGGCTACACCTTC
clone_size: .; v_call: TRBV5-1; j_call: TRBJ1-5; d_call: .; cdr3_aa: CASSLASGIDRPQHF; cdr3_nt: TGCGCCAGCAGCTTGGCCTCAGGGATCGATCGGCCCCAGCATTTT
clone_size: .; v_call: TRBV10-3; j_call: TRBJ2-7; d_call: TRBD1; cdr3_aa: CAIRQGSDEQYF; cdr3_nt: TGTGCCATCCGACAGGGTTCTGACGAGCAGTACTTC
clone_size: .; v_call: TRBV5-1; j_call: TRBJ1-1; d_call: TRBD1; cdr3_aa: CASSLDGQGSAEAFF; cdr3_nt: TGCGCCAGCAGCTTGGACGGACAGGGTAGCGCTGAAGCTTTCTTT
clone_size: .; v_call: TRBV7-9; j_call: TRBJ2-2; d_call: .; cdr3_aa: CASSSRAQTGELFF; cdr3_nt: TGTGCCAGCAGCTCCCGGGCCCAGACCGGGGAGCTGTTTTTT
clone_size: .; v_call: TRBV12-3/TRBV12-4; j_call: TRBJ1-1; d_call: .; cdr3_aa: CASTVRGNTEAFF; cdr3_nt: TGTGCCAGCACTGTCCGGGGTAACACTGAAGCTTTCTTT
clone_size: .; v_call: TRBV27; j_call: TRBJ1-6; d_call: TRBD1; cdr3_aa: CASSLWGGGGQGNSPLHF; cdr3_nt: TGTGCCAGCAGTTTATGGGGGGGAGGGGGACAGGGTAATTCACCCCTCCACTTT
clone_size: .; v_call: TRBV6-1; j_call: TRBJ1-1; d_call: .; cdr3_aa: CASSRPGLDTEAFF; cdr3_nt: TGTGCCAGCAGCCGACCCGGGCTCGACACTGAAGCTTTCTTT
clone_size: .; v_call: TRBV5-1; j_call: TRBJ2-5; d_call: TRBD1; cdr3_aa: CASSKRPTGSSETQYF; cdr3_nt: TGCGCCAGCAGCAAACGTCCGACAGGGAGTAGTGAGACCCAGTACTTC
clone_size: once; v_call: TRBV19; j_call: TRBJ1-1; d_call: TRBD1; cdr3_aa: CASSRGQGAVGTEAFF; cdr3_nt: TGTGCCAGTAGTAGAGGACAGGGGGCGGTAGGCACTGAAGCTTTCTTT
clone_size: .; v_call: TRBV15; j_call: TRBJ2-3; d_call: .; cdr3_aa: CATSRERGSSTDTQYF; cdr3_nt: TGTGCCACCAGCAGAGAGAGGGGATCTTCCACAGATACGCAGTATTTT
clone_size: .; v_call: TRBV6-5; j_call: TRBJ2-2; d_call: .; cdr3_aa: CASTNTGLPGELFF; cdr3_nt: TGTGCCAGCACAAACACGGGGTTACCCGGGGAGCTGTTTTTT
clone_size: few; v_call: TRBV6-5; j_call: TRBJ1-2; d_call: .; cdr3_aa: CASSPQPGGYGYTF; cdr3_nt: TGTGCCAGCAGTCCCCAGCCCGGAGGCTATGGCTACACCTTC
clone_size: .; v_call: TRBV28; j_call: TRBJ2-3; d_call: .; cdr3_aa: CASSSTAKSTDTQYF; cdr3_nt: TGTGCCAGCAGTTCAACAGCGAAATCTACAGATACGCAGTATTTT
clone_size: once; v_call: TRBV30; j_call: TRBJ1-2; d_call: .; cdr3_aa: CAWSWAGTSGGYTF; cdr3_nt: TGTGCCTGGAGCTGGGCAGGGACCAGTGGTGGCTACACCTTC
clone_size: .; v_call: TRBV28; j_call: TRBJ1-5; d_call: TRBD1; cdr3_aa: CASSLPQGARQPQHF; cdr3_nt: TGTGCCAGCAGTTTACCGCAGGGGGCGAGGCAGCCCCAGCATTTT
clone_size: .; v_call: TRBV7-3; j_call: TRBJ1-1; d_call: .; cdr3_aa: CASSLNRVNTEAFF; cdr3_nt: TGTGCCAGCAGCTTAAACAGGGTAAACACTGAAGCTTTCTTT
clone_size: .; v_call: TRBV28; j_call: TRBJ2-5; d_call: TRBD1; cdr3_aa: CASSFPGQGRETQYF; cdr3_nt: TGTGCCAGCAGCTTCCCGGGACAGGGAAGAGAGACCCAGTACTTC
clone_size: once; v_call: TRBV20-1; j_call: TRBJ1-1; d_call: .; cdr3_aa: CSEGMISEAFF; cdr3_nt: TGCAGTGAGGGGATGATCAGTGAAGCTTTCTTT
clone_size: .; v_call: TRBV30; j_call: TRBJ1-2; d_call: .; cdr3_aa: CAWSAPDRLYTF; cdr3_nt: TGTGCCTGGAGTGCCCCGGACCGCCTATACACCTTC
clone_size: .; v_call: TRBV7-6; j_call: TRBJ1-2; d_call: .; cdr3_aa: CASSPSARIPYGYTF; cdr3_nt: TGTGCCAGCAGCCCCTCGGCCAGGATCCCGTATGGCTACACCTTC
clone_size: .; v_call: TRBV20-1; j_call: TRBJ2-2; d_call: .; cdr3_aa: CSASLAIATGELFF; cdr3_nt: TGCAGTGCTAGTTTGGCGATAGCCACCGGGGAGCTGTTTTTT
clone_size: .; v_call: TRBV12-3/TRBV12-4; j_call: TRBJ1-2; d_call: .; cdr3_aa: CASSYPGIYGYTF; cdr3_nt: TGTGCCAGCAGTTACCCTGGTATCTATGGCTACACCTTC
clone_size: .; v_call: TRBV27; j_call: TRBJ1-2; d_call: TRBD1; cdr3_aa: CASSFRGRGYDGYTF; cdr3_nt: TGTGCCAGCAGTTTCAGGGGGCGCGGGTATGATGGCTACACCTTC
clone_size: .; v_call: TRBV28; j_call: TRBJ1-1; d_call: TRBD1; cdr3_aa: CASSLTGAATEAFF; cdr3_nt: TGTGCCAGCAGTTTAACAGGGGCGGCAACTGAAGCTTTCTTT
clone_size: once; v_call: TRBV28; j_call: TRBJ1-5; d_call: TRBD1; cdr3_aa: CASSSSGQGLQPQHF; cdr3_nt: TGTGCCAGCAGTTCCTCCGGACAGGGTCTTCAGCCCCAGCATTTT
clone_size: .; v_call: TRBV20-1; j_call: TRBJ1-2; d_call: .; cdr3_aa: CSASGTIRDYGYTF; cdr3_nt: TGCAGTGCTAGTGGGACTATAAGGGACTATGGCTACACCTTC
clone_size: .; v_call: TRBV5-1; j_call: TRBJ2-2; d_call: .; cdr3_aa: CASSPTRDKSGELFF; cdr3_nt: TGCGCCAGCAGCCCCACCAGGGACAAGTCCGGGGAGCTGTTTTTT
clone_size: .; v_call: TRBV28; j_call: TRBJ2-7; d_call: TRBD1; cdr3_aa: CASSFTTGGYEQYF; cdr3_nt: TGTGCCAGCAGTTTTACGACAGGGGGGTACGAGCAGTACTTC
clone_size: .; v_call: TRBV7-8; j_call: TRBJ2-3; d_call: TRBD1; cdr3_aa: CASSYRGIGDTQYF; cdr3_nt: TGTGCCAGCAGCTACAGGGGTATCGGCGATACGCAGTATTTT
clone_size: .; v_call: TRBV6-5; j_call: TRBJ1-5; d_call: TRBD1; cdr3_aa: CASSSAGGNNQPQHF; cdr3_nt: TGTGCCAGCAGTTCTGCAGGGGGTAACAATCAGCCCCAGCATTTT
clone_size: .; v_call: TRBV11-2; j_call: TRBJ1-3; d_call: .; cdr3_aa: CASSLRDTKNTIYF; cdr3_nt: TGTGCCAGCAGCCTCCGGGACACCAAAAACACCATATATTTT
clone_size: .; v_call: TRBV19; j_call: TRBJ1-5; d_call: TRBD1; cdr3_aa: CATEDRVRSNQPQHF; cdr3_nt: TGTGCCACTGAGGACAGGGTGAGGAGCAATCAGCCCCAGCATTTT